This TCR beta chain was identified during a study of blood T cell repertoires in COVID-19. Across the study: The origin of the acute and convalescent COVID-19 samples was the United States, Italy and Spain. Sample material is recorded as cDNA or gDNA derived from T cells, B-cell-depleted T cells, or PBMCs.

This CDR3 contains 16 residues. Trimming stripped 1 base from V and 8 bases from J, with 18 bases between. Germline CDR1 SGHVS, CDR2 FQNEAQ. In the original processing: Estimation of nucleated cell counts relied on the amplification of reference gene primers. Clones were read by immunoSEQ multiplex PCR, and TCRdb kept only the in-frame ones, dropping some. V and J calls and clone size come straight from that table; D and trimming were deduced from the DNA. The sample holds 100,000 to 150,000 clones, more than 65% seen once. The sequenced sample was peripheral blood. The clonotype was recovered from a woman aged 70 to 79 with acute or convalescent COVID-19. The chain links TRBV7-8 to TRBJ2-1, with D maybe TRBD1 (6 bases). The CDR3 DNA sequence: TGTGCCAGCAGCTTAGAGGCAGGGGCGTACAGACATGAGCAGTTCTTC. It translates to CASSLEAGAYRHEQFF.